This is a list of T cell receptor beta chains from one sample in a study of cytomegalovirus exposure and HLA in healthy donors. Profiling relied on immunoSEQ multiplex PCR, and the TCRdb table lists in-frame clones only, not all of them. Among 35,000 to 50,000 clones listed, 50% were seen once. The specimen sequenced was PBMCs. The receptors here all came from a human donor in good health. Both conserved end residues are part of each CDR3. The D gene is left open where the match is weak. Size values are once, few and many counts, or a class for expanded clones, and some rows have none.

>TRBV10-3|NA|TRBJ1-1|NA
TGTGCCATCAGTTTGGACACTAACACTGAAGCTTTCTTT
CAISLDTNTEAFF
>TRBV15|NA|TRBJ1-1|NA
TGTGCCACCAGCCGATTCCTTACAGGGTCTGAAGCTTTCTTT
CATSRFLTGSEAFF
>TRBV7-9|NA|TRBJ2-7|NA
TGTGCCAGCAGCTTAGTGGCGGATTTCTCCTACGAGCAGTACTTC
CASSLVADFSYEQYF
>TRBV19|NA|TRBJ1-5|NA
TGTGCCAGTAGTATTCACATCCGAGGAAGCAATCAGCCCCAGCATTTT
CASSIHIRGSNQPQHF
>TRBV7-6|TRBD1|TRBJ2-7|NA
TGTGCCAGCAGCCTCGACAGGGGGTGGGGCGAGCAGTACTTC
CASSLDRGWGEQYF
>TRBV28|NA|TRBJ1-1|NA
TGTGCCAGCAGTTTACCTGCGAGGGTGAACACTGAAGCTTTCTTT
CASSLPARVNTEAFF
>TRBV7-6|NA|TRBJ2-6|few
TGTGCCAGCAGCTTAGTCAGGGAGGCTGGGGCCAACGTCCTGACTTTC
CASSLVREAGANVLTF
>TRBV7-9|NA|TRBJ2-5|NA
TGTGCCAGCAGCCAGACCGGACAGACTAAAGAGACCCAGTACTTC
CASSQTGQTKETQYF
>TRBV9|NA|TRBJ1-6|NA
TGTGCCAGCAGCGTAGGCACGGGACTGAATTCACCCCTCCACTTT
CASSVGTGLNSPLHF
>TRBV15|NA|TRBJ1-1|NA
TGTGCCACCAGCAGAGGGCAGGGCCACAACAGGGAAGCTTTCTTT
CATSRGQGHNREAFF
>TRBV6-1|TRBD2|TRBJ2-7|NA
TGTGCCAGCAGTAATGGACTAGCCTACGAGCAGTACTTC
CASSNGLAYEQYF
>TRBV7-9|NA|TRBJ2-1|few
TGTGCCAGCAGCTCGTCCGGGACTTCGTCCTACAATGAGCAGTTCTTC
CASSSSGTSSYNEQFF
>TRBV5-1|TRBD1|TRBJ2-5|NA
TGCGCCAGCAGCCCTGGGATCCGACAGGGGGCGTTCCGTGAGACCCAGTACTTC
CASSPGIRQGAFRETQYF
>TRBV13|TRBD1|TRBJ1-2|NA
TGTGCCAGCAGCTCCAGGGGGACCATTGGCTACACCTTC
CASSSRGTIGYTF
>TRBV5-4|TRBD1|TRBJ1-5|few
TGTGCCAGCAGCCCAGGGGGCGGTCAGCCCCAGCATTTT
CASSPGGGQPQHF
>TRBV18|TRBD1|TRBJ1-1|NA
TGTGCCAGCTCACCAACGGACAGGGCGAACACTGAAGCTTTCTTT
CASSPTDRANTEAFF
>TRBV4-1|NA|TRBJ1-2|few
TGCGCCAGCAGCCAGGGAGTGGTGTGGATCTATGGCTACACCTTC
CASSQGVVWIYGYTF
>TRBV7-2|TRBD2|TRBJ2-1|NA
TGTGCCAGCAGCTGGACTAGCGGGGACTACAATGAGCAGTTCTTC
CASSWTSGDYNEQFF
>TRBV27|TRBD1|TRBJ2-2|once
TGTGCCAGCAGTATCTCCACCGACAGGGAGAACACCGGGGAGCTGTTTTTT
CASSISTDRENTGELFF
>TRBV25-1|TRBD1|TRBJ1-4|NA
TGTGCCAGCAGTGACCCCGGACAGGGATCTGAAAAACTGTTTTTT
CASSDPGQGSEKLFF
>TRBV9|TRBD2|TRBJ2-2|few
TGTGCCAGCAGCGTAGTTCGGGGGGGCATGACGAGCACCGGGGAGCTGTTTTTT
CASSVVRGGMTSTGELFF
>TRBV2|NA|TRBJ2-7|NA
TGTGCCAGCAGTGGAGGGTACGGTCCCTACGAGCAGTACTTC
CASSGGYGPYEQYF
>TRBV7-2|NA|TRBJ2-3|few
TGTGCCAGCAGGCCGGGGGGCCGCACAGATACGCAGTATTTT
CASRPGGRTDTQYF
>TRBV6-5|TRBD1|TRBJ1-1|NA
TGTGCCAGCAGCAGCCCCGGACAGGCCAACACTGAAGCTTTCTTT
CASSSPGQANTEAFF
>TRBV5-6|TRBD2|TRBJ2-1|NA
TGTGCCAGCAGCGCTCCCCTGACTAGCGGGGTCTACAATGAGCAGTTCTTC
CASSAPLTSGVYNEQFF
>TRBV9|NA|TRBJ2-2|few
TGTGCCAGCAGCCTACAGGTTAACGGGGAGCTGTTTTTT
CASSLQVNGELFF
>TRBV29-1|TRBD1|TRBJ2-7|NA
TGCAGCGAGCGGACAGGGGGCGAGGAACGCGAGCAGTACTTC
CSERTGGEEREQYF
>TRBV23-1|TRBD1|TRBJ2-7|NA
TGCGCCAGCAGTCGCTACAGGGGGCTGTACGAGCAGTACTTC
CASSRYRGLYEQYF
>TRBV4-3|NA|TRBJ2-7|NA
TGCGCCAGCAGCCGAACCTGGGACATTAACTACGAGGGGCAGTACTTC
CASSRTWDINYEGQYF
>TRBV5-6|NA|TRBJ1-5|NA
TGTGCCAGCAGCTCGAGGTATGACAATCAGCCCCAGCATTTT
CASSSRYDNQPQHF
>TRBV6-1|TRBD2|TRBJ2-1|few
TGTGCCAGCAGTGAAGCTAGCGGGGGGGCAGATGAGCAGTTCTTC
CASSEASGGADEQFF
>TRBV28|NA|TRBJ1-5|NA
TGTGCCAGCAGTTTAGGGGGCCAGCACGGCTCCAATCAGCCCCAGCATTTT
CASSLGGQHGSNQPQHF
>TRBV7-2|NA|TRBJ1-2|few
TGTGCCAGCAGCTTAGCGCGCAGGTCGTCCTATGGCTACACCTTC
CASSLARRSSYGYTF
>TRBV2|NA|TRBJ1-2|NA
TGTGCCAGCATCGGGGTTAACTATGGCTACACCTTC
CASIGVNYGYTF
>TRBV29-1|NA|TRBJ1-3|once
TGCAGCGTTGACAGGATCACCGGAAACACCATATATTTT
CSVDRITGNTIYF
>TRBV6-5|NA|TRBJ1-1|few
TGTGCCAGCAGTTACGGCGGGACTGAAGCTTTCTTT
CASSYGGTEAFF
>TRBV7-2|NA|TRBJ2-1|NA
TGTGCCAGCAGACAAGACAGTCCCAATGAGCAGTTCTTC
CASRQDSPNEQFF
>TRBV7-8|NA|TRBJ2-2|few
TGTGCCAGCAGCTTAGTCCGGGGAACTAACACCGGGGAGCTGTTTTTT
CASSLVRGTNTGELFF
>TRBV6-5|TRBD1|TRBJ1-5|NA
TGTGCCAGCAGCACCGGGACAGGCCCCAATCAGCCCCAGCATTTT
CASSTGTGPNQPQHF
>TRBV5-1|TRBD1|TRBJ1-2|few
TGCGCCACAACCGAGACAGGGGTGGGCGGCTACACCTTC
CATTETGVGGYTF